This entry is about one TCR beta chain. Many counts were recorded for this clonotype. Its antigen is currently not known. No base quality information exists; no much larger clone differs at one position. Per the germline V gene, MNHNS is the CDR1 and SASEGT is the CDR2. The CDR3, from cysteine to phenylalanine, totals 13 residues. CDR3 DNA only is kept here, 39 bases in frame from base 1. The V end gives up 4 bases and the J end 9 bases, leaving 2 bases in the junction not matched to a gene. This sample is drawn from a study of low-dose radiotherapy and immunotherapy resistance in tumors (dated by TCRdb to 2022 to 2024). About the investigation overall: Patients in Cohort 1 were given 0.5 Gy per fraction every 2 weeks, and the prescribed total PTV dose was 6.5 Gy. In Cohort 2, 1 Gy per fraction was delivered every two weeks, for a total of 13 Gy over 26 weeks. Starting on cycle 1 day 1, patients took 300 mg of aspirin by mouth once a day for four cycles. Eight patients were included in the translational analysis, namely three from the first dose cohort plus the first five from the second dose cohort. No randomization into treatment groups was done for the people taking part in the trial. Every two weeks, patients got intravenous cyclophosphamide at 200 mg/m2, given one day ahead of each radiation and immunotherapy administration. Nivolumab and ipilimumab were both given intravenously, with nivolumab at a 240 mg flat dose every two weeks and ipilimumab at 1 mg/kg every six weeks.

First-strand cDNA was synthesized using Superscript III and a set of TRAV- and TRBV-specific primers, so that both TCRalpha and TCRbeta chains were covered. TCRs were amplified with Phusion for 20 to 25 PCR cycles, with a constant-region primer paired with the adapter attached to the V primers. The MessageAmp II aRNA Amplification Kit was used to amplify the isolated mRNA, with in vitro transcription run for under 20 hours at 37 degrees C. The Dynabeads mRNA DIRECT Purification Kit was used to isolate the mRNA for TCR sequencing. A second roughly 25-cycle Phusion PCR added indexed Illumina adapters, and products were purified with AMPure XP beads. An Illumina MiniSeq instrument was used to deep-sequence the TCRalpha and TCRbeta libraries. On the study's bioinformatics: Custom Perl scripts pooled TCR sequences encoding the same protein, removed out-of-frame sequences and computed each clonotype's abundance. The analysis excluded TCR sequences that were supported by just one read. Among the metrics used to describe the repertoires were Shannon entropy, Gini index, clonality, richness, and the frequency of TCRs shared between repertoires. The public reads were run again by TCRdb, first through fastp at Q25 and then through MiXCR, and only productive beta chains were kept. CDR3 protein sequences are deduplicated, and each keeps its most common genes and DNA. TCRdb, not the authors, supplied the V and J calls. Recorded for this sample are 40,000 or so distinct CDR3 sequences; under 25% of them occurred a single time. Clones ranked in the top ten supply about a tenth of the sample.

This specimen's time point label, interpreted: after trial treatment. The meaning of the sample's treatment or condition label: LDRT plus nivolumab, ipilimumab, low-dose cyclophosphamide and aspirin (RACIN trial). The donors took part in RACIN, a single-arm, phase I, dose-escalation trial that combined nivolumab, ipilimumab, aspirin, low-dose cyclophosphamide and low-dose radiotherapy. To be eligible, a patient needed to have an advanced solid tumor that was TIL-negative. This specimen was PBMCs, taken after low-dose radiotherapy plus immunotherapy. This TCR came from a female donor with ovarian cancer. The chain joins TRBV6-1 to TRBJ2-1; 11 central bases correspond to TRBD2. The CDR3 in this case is CASSGTSGPEQFF. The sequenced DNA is TGTGCCAGCAGTGGGACTAGCGGGCCTGAGCAGTTCTTC.